This paragraph reports one T cell receptor beta chain. The table lists this clonotype with a few counts. Its antigen remains unidentified. No much larger clonotype is one base removed from it; base qualities were not supplied. The data derive from a study of early T cells in non-severe SARS-CoV-2 infection (dated by TCRdb to about 2021). For the study in its entirety: Because TCR sequencing relied on bulk RNA taken from unsorted whole blood, pairing of alpha and beta chains was not possible.

Set within a cohort of healthcare workers in London, UK, this nested case-control study involved weekly PCR testing of nasopharyngeal swabs along with blood sampling. Healthcare workers were recruited between 23 and 31 March 2020, during the week of the UK lockdown, and were followed weekly for up to about 16 weeks. General study outcomes and caveats: VDJdb matching was skewed toward anti-spike CD8 responses and likely underestimated virus-specific expansions, missing private and CD4 specificities.

The library was made by 5' RACE. Sequenced using a NextSeq 500. In the TCR library protocol, unique molecular identifiers were attached to individual cDNA molecules to correct for PCR bias and sequencing error. Both TCR alpha and beta chains were sequenced, and tight co-correlation was observed between alpha and beta sequence abundances in each sample. As for the authors' bioinformatics: V gene, J gene and CDR3 annotation of TCR sequences was performed with Decombinator V4. Expanded TCRs were defined as changing significantly between any two time points under a Poisson model with p below 0.0001. TCR abundances were normalised to the total number of TCRs sequenced per sample and were expressed as counts per million. VDJdb, accessed 1 November 2021, was searched for CMV, EBV and SARS-CoV-2 annotated TCRs, with TCRs annotated for multiple antigens excluded. TCRdb itself trimmed the public reads at Q25 with fastp, ran MiXCR and retained productive beta chains. Merged by CDR3 protein, the rows form single entries marked with the most common genes and DNA. In this record, the V and J calls reflect TCRdb's handling and not the investigators' own analysis. Within this sample are tens of thousands of distinct CDR3 sequences, with roughly 7.1% of them counted one time only. The ten most abundant clones make up around 4.5% of the sample.

Sequences were obtained from whole blood. The clonotype was recovered from an adult who was a healthcare worker with PCR-confirmed SARS-CoV-2 infection or an uninfected control (not recorded which).

The CDR3 region reads CSARGLAGAGEQFF. The nucleotide sequence reads as follows: TGCAGTGCTAGGGGCCTAGCGGGGGCTGGAGAGCAGTTCTTC. The sequence links TRBV20-1 to TRBJ2-1, with 10 bases matching TRBD2. The CDR3 runs 14 residues from the cysteine to the phenylalanine. CDR3 DNA only is kept here, 42 bases in frame from base 1. The germline V gene (reference sequence) provides CDR1 DFQATT and CDR2 SNEGSKA. For this chain, trimming is 3 bases at the V end and 10 bases at the J end, and the number of junction bases without a gene match is 9.